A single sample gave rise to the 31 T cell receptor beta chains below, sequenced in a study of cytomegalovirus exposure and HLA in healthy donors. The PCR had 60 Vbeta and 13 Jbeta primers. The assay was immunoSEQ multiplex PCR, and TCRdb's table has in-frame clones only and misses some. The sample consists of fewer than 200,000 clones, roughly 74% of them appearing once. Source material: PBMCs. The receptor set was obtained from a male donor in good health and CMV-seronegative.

This chain's CDR3 is CASSSLTGGQPQHF. In nucleotides, the CDR3 is TGTGCCAGCAGCTCCCTGACAGGGGGACAGCCCCAGCATTTT. The rearrangement links TRBV7-6 to TRBJ1-5; TRBD1 matches 9 bases. V was clipped by 4 bases and J by 7 bases; unmatched bases: 5. CDR3 length: 14 amino acids. Germline values: CDR1 SGHVS, CDR2 FNYEAQ.

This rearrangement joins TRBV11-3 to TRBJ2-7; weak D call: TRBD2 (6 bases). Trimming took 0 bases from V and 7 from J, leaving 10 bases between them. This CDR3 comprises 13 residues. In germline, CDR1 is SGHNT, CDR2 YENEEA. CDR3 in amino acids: CASSLEEGGEQYF. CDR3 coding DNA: TGTGCCAGCAGCTTAGAAGAAGGAGGGGAGCAGTACTTC.

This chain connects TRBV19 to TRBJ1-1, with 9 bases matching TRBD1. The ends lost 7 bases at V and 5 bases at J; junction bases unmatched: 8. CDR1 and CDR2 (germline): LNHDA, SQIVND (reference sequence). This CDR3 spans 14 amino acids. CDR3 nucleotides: TGTGCCAGTAAGGGGGACAGGGAGAAAACTGAAGCTTTCTTT. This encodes CASKGDREKTEAFF.

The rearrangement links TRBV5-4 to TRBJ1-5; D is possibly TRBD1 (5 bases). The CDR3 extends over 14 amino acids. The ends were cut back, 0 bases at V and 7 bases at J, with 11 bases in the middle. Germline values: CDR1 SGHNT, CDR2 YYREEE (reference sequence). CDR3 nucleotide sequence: TGTGCCAGCAGCTTGGGTCAGGGCGACCAGCCCCAGCATTTT. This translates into CASSLGQGDQPQHF.

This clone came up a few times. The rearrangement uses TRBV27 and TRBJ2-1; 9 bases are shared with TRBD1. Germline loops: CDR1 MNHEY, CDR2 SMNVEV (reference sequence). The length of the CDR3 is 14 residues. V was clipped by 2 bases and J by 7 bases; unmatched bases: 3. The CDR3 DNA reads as TGTGCCAGCAGTTTAGCGGGACAGGGTAATGAGCAGTTCTTC. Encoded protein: CASSLAGQGNEQFF.

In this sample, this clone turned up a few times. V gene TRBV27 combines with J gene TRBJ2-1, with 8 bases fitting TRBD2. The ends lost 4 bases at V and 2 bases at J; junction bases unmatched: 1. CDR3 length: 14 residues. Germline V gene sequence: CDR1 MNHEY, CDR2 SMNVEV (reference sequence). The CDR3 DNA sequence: TGTGCCAGCAGTTACGGGAGGGCCTACAATGAGCAGTTCTTC. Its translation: CASSYGRAYNEQFF.

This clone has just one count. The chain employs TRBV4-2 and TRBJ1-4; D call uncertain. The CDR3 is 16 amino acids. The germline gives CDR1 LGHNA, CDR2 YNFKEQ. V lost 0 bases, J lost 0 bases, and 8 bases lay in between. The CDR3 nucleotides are TGTGCCAGCAGCCAAGATGGCGGGGCAACTAATGAAAAACTGTTTTTT. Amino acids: CASSQDGGATNEKLFF.

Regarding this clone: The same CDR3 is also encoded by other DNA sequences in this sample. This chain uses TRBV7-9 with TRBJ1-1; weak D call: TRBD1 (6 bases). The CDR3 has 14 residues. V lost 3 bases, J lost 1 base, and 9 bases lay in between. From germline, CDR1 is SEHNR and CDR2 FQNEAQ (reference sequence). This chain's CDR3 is CASSLVQGNTEAFF. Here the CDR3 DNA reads TGTGCCAGCAGCTTGGTACAGGGGAACACTGAAGCTTTCTTT.

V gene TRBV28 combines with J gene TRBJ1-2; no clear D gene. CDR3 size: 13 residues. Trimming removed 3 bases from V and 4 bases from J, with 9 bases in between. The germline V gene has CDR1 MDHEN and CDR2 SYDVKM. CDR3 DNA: TGTGCCAGCAGTTTGGATAGAGGCTATGGCTACACCTTC. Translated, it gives CASSLDRGYGYTF.

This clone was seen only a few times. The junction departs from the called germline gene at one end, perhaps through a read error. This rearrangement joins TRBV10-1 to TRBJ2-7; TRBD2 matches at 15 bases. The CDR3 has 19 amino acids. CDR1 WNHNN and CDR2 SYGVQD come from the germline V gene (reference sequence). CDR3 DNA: TGCGCCAGCAGTGGCCTAGGACTAGCGGGAGGGCATAGCTCCTGCGAGCAGTACTTC. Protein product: CASSGLGLAGGHSSCEQYF.

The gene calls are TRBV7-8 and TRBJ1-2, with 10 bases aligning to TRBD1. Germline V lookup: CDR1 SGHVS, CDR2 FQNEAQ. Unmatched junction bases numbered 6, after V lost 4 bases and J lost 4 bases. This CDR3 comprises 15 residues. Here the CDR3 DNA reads TGTGCCAGCAGCTCAGCCGGGACAGGGGCCTATGGCTACACCTTC. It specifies CASSSAGTGAYGYTF.

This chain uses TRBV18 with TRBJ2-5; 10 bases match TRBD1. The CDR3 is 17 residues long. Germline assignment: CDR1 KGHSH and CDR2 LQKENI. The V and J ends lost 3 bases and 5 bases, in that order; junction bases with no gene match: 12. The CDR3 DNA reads TGTGCCAGCTCACCTTTACCGGGACAGGGGAAGCTGGAGACCCAGTACTTC. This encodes CASSPLPGQGKLETQYF. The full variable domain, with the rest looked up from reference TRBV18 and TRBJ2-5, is NAGVMQNPRHLVRRRGQEARLRCSPMKGHSHVYWYRQLPEEGLKFMVYLQKENIIDESGMPKERFSAEFPKEGPSILRIQQVVRGDSAAYFCASSPLPGQGKLETQYFGPGTRLLVL.

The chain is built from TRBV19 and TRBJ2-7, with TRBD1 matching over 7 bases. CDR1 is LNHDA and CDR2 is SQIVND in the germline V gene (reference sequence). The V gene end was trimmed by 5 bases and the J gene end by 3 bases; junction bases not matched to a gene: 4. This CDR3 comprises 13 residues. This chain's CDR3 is CASSPGTDYEQYF. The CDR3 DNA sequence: TGTGCCAGTAGTCCCGGGACAGACTACGAGCAGTACTTC. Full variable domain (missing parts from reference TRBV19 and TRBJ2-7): DGGITQSPKYLFRKEGQNVTLSCEQNLNHDAMYWYRQDPGQGLRLIYYSQIVNDFQKGDIAEGYSVSREKKESFPLTVTSAQKNPTAFYLCASSPGTDYEQYFGPGTRLTVT.

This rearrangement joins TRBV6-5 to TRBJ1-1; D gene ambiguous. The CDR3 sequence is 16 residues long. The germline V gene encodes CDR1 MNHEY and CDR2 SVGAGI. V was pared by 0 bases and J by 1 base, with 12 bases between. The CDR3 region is CASSYSTPTPNTEAFF. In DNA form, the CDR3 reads TGTGCCAGCAGTTACTCGACCCCGACACCGAACACTGAAGCTTTCTTT.

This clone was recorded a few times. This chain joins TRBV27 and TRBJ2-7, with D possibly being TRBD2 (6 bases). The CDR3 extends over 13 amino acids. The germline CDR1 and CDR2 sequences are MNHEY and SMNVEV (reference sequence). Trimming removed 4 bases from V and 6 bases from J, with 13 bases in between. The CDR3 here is CASSSSRGCEQYF. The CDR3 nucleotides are TGTGCCAGCAGTTCCTCTCGGGGGTGCGAGCAGTACTTC.

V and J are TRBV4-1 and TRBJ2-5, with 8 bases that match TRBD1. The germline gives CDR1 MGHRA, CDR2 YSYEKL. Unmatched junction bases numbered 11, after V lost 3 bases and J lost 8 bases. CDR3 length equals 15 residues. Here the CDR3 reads CASSHCDRGGETQYF. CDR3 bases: TGCGCCAGCAGCCATTGCGACAGGGGTGGTGAAACCCAGTACTTC.

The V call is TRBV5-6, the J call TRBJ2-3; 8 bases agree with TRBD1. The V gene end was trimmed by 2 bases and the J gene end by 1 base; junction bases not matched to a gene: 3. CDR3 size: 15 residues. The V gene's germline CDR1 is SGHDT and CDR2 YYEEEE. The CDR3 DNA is TGTGCCAGCAGCTTCATGACAGGGGGCACAGATACGCAGTATTTT. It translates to CASSFMTGGTDTQYF.

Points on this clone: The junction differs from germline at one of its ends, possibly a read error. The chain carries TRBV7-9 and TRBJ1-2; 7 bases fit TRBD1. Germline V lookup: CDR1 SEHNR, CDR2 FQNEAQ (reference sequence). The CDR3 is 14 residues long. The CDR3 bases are TGTTCCAGCAGCCCCCGACAGGGAACAAGGGGCTACACCTTC. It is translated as CSSSPRQGTRGYTF.

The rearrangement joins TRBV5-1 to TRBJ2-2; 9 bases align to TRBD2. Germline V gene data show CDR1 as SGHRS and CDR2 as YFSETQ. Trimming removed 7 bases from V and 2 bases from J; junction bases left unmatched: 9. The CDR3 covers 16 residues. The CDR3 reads CASRPIAGANTGELFF. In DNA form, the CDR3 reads TGCGCCAGCCGACCTATAGCGGGAGCCAACACCGGGGAGCTGTTTTTT.

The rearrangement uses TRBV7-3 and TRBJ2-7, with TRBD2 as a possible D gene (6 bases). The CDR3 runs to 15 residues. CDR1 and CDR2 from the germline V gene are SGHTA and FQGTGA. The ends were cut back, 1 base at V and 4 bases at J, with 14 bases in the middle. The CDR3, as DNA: TGTGCCAGCAGCTTAATCGGAGGGCAAAGGTACGAGCAGTACTTC. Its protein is CASSLIGGQRYEQYF.

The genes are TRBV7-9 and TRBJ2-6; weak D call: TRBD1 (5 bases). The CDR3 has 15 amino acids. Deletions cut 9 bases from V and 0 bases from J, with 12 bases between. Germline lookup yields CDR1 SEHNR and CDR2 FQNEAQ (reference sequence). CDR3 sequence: CASSAGASGANVLTF. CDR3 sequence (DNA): TGTGCCAGTTCCGCTGGGGCCTCTGGGGCCAACGTCCTGACTTTC.

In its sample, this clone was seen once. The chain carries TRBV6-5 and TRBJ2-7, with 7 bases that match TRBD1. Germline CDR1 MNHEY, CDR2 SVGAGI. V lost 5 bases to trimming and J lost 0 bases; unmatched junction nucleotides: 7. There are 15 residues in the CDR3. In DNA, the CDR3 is TGTGCCAGCAGTAGATCCGGGACAGTCTCCTACGAGCAGTACTTC. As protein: CASSRSGTVSYEQYF.

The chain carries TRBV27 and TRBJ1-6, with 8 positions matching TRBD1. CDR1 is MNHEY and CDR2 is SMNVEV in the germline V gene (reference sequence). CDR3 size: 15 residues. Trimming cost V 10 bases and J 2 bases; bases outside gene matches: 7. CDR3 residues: CAIRQGTTYNSPLHF. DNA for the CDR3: TGTGCCATCCGACAGGGGACGACCTATAATTCACCCCTCCACTTT.

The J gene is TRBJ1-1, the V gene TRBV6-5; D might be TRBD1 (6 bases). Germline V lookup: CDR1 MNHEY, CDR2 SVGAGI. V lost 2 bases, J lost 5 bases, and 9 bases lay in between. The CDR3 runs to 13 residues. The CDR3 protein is CASSYGTRTEAFF. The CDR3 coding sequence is TGTGCCAGCAGTTACGGGACAAGGACTGAAGCTTTCTTT.

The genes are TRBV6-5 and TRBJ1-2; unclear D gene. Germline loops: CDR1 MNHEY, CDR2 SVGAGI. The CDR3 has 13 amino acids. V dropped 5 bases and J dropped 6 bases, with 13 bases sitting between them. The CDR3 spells CASSASGFHGYTF. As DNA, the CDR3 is TGTGCCAGCAGTGCATCCGGGTTCCATGGCTACACCTTC.

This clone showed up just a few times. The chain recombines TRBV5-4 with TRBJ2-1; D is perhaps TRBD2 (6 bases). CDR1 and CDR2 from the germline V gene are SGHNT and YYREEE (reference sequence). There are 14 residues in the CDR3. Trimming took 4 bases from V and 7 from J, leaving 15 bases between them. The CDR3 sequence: CASSLDGGSNEQFF. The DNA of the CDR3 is TGTGCCAGCAGCCTGGACGGAGGGTCAAATGAGCAGTTCTTC.

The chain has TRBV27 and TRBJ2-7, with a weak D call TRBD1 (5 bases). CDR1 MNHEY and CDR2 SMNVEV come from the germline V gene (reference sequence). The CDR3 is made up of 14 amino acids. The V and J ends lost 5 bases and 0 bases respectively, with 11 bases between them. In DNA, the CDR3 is TGTGCCAGCAGTCCCCTCACAGGCTCCTACGAGCAGTACTTC. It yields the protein CASSPLTGSYEQYF.

CDR3 residues: CASTVTGSNQPQHF. The CDR3 DNA reads as TGTGCCAGTACCGTTACGGGAAGTAATCAGCCCCAGCATTTT. This chain connects TRBV19 to TRBJ1-5; D gene ambiguous. Germline V gives CDR1 LNHDA, CDR2 SQIVND (reference sequence). Trimming took 7 bases from V and 4 from J, leaving 14 bases between them. There are 14 residues in the CDR3.

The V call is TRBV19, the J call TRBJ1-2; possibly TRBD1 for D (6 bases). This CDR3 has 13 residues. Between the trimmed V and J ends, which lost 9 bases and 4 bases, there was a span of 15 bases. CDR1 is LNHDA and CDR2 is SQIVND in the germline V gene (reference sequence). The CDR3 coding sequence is TGTGCCAGCTCATCTACAGGGATCTATGGCTACACCTTC. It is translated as CASSSTGIYGYTF.

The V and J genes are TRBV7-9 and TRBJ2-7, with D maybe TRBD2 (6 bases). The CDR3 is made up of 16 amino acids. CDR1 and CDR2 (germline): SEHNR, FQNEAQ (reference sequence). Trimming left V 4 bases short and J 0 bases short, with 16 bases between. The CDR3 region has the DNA TGTGCCAGCAGCTCGCCCCCCTGGGACTTCTCCTACGAGCAGTACTTC. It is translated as CASSSPPWDFSYEQYF.

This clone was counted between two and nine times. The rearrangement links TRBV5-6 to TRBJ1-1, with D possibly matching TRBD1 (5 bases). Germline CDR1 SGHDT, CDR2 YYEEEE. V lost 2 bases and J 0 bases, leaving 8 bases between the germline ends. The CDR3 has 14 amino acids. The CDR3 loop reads CASSFSGVNTEAFF. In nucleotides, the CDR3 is TGTGCCAGCAGCTTCTCGGGGGTGAACACTGAAGCTTTCTTT.